This T cell receptor beta chain was identified during a study of Tregs in tolerant kidney transplant recipients (dated by TCRdb to about 2019). The study in broad terms: The study applied TCRbeta sequencing to find donor-specific regulatory T cells before combined kidney and bone marrow transplantation and then followed those same cells after transplant. TCRbeta repertoire sequencing was used in a few healthy controls to compare several ways of expanding Tregs specific for an allogeneic donor.

The paper as a whole reports these results and caveats: Biological reproducibility was not examined directly, but technical replication error appeared to be minimal. The study was limited by small patient numbers, and the findings need validation in larger populations and under other immunosuppression protocols. Expanding Tregs with activated donor B cells appeared to identify the most biologically relevant and donor-specific TCRbeta repertoire.

For TCRbeta CDR3 sequencing, genomic DNA was extracted from sorted cells using the QIAGEN DNeasy Blood and Tissue Kit. High-throughput TCRbeta CDR3 sequencing, including PCR amplification with bias correction and internal controls, was performed commercially through immunoSEQ. In the source study's methods: A unique productive TCRbeta sequence was defined by the CDR3 nucleotide sequence when primers matched, and otherwise by the CDR3 amino acid sequence together with the Vbeta and Jbeta genes. To correct sorting error, sequences shared between sorted populations at a frequency ratio of 2:1 or less were removed; the rest were assigned to the higher population. A sequence was defined as donor-reactive if the sequence was expanded at least 5-fold in CFSE-low cells compared with unstimulated cells and had a frequency of at least 0.01% in CFSE-low cells. Jensen-Shannon divergence calculated on the top 100 TCRbeta sequences ranked by frequency was used to measure repertoire divergence. When a sample had multiple sequencing runs, each run was corrected for sorting error separately and the runs were then pooled. TCRdb took over this immuneACCESS table, retaining in-frame rearrangements with V and J assigned. Such tables are incomplete; in checked studies, under half of the missing clones stem from an unresolved V gene, and the remainder is unexplained. The DNA gave D and trimming, while V, J and clone size come from that table. This sample has some 90,000 clones in its table, and over 85% of those were observed once. 4.5% to 5% of the sample belongs to the ten largest clones.

In the case of this clone: Its antigen is currently not known. No clone much larger than this one lies a single base away; base qualities are absent.

Unstimulated Tregs (CD4+CD25+CD127-), CD4+ non-Tregs (CD4+CD25-), CD4 and CD8 cells were FACS-sorted from thawed PBMCs. Healthy control blood came either as purchased buffy coats or from healthy volunteers. Healthy control blood was processed to PBMCs by Ficoll density gradient and cryopreserved, and patient PBMCs were collected before and after transplant. Based on the germline V gene, the CDR1 and CDR2 sequences are MNHEY and SVGAGI. From the cysteine up to the phenylalanine, the CDR3 has a length of 12 residues. Only the CDR3 part of the read is kept: 36 bases, read in frame from the first base. Deletion took 10 bases off V and 5 bases off J, with a span of 15 bases between the germline ends.

The receptor's source is a human donor in good health. The chain is made from TRBV6-5 and TRBJ2-7; the D gene identity is not certain. What was sequenced was CD8+ T cells from blood. The CDR3 protein is CAIKKDIDEQYF. The DNA reads TGTGCCATCAAGAAGGATATCGACGAGCAGTACTTC.